This TCR beta chain was identified during a study of cytomegalovirus exposure and HLA in healthy donors (dated by TCRdb to 2016 to 2017). For context, the study as a whole: An earlier analysis of several hundred of the donors reported more than 250 Gb of sequence data and some 120 million unique TCR beta sequences from some 180 million T cells. Donor age, sex, ethnicity and CMV serostatus were compiled alongside the repertoire data. The number of typed donors differed by locus: roughly 629-630 for A, B, C, DRB1 and DQB1; 522 for DQA1; roughly 600 for DPA1; and roughly 490 for DPB1. In a later analysis, previously published TCR beta repertoires from 550 to 750 donors were re-analyzed and high-resolution HLA genotyping was added so that TCR occurrence patterns could be studied. Genome-wide SNP genotypes for about 60% of the 666 donors were used in a later genetic analysis, which treated that subset as a discovery cohort. An early release covering about 600 HLA-typed donors comprised about 300 gigabases of sequencing data and around 85 million unique TCR sequences. A separate validation cohort of roughly 120 different subjects was used in addition to the roughly 700-subject first cohort. The T cell repertoires of 670 or so subjects were profiled by immunosequencing and related to cytomegalovirus serostatus. In the later analysis, no new phenotypic data were used to find candidate immune exposures; instead, reliance was placed on TCR beta sequences and their occurrence across donors. Of the roughly 400 genotyped donors, roughly 85% fell in the genetic ancestry cluster associated with self-reported Caucasian donors. Every discovery cohort repertoire had been produced on one sequencing platform. Roughly five DR-DQ haplotypes were handled as single units for association and clustering, since linkage in the cohort was strong. An earlier analysis of a few hundred of the donors applied high-throughput TCR beta sequencing to assess whether each TCR beta V gene segment acted as functional or pseudogenic. The study combined high-throughput TCR immunosequencing, statistical association of individual TCRs with disease status, and machine learning to predict cytomegalovirus infection status. Among roughly 400 genotyped donors of the cohort, an average of 235,054 unique TCR beta nucleotide sequences were sequenced per donor, roughly a sixth of them non-productive. HLA typing included class I and class II loci at four-digit resolution. The study aimed to test whether cataloging public T cell receptors could reveal signatures of past pathogen exposure. Summary of the overall study and its limitations: While some public TCRs were present in many individuals, most TCR sequences turned up only very rarely across donors. Sequencing depth was assumed to be roughly uniform across donors in the presence/absence analyses, though that assumption may not hold. Broadly in line with IMGT annotations, most TCR beta V segments showed up in productive rearrangements about 87% or about 30% of the time in an earlier analysis of under 700 of the donors. According to a later analysis, parvovirus B19, influenza, CMV and Epstein-Barr virus appeared linked to several top co-occurrence clusters. A later analysis found that HLA-associated TCR beta chains were more clonally expanded and had lower generation probabilities than equally common non-associated chains. Specific HLA alleles were associated with 15,000 to 20,000 TCR beta sequences at a false discovery rate of 0.05 in a later analysis. Immune exposure information for the cohort was limited to CMV serostatus. In both the original and validation cohorts, the classifier was reported to diagnose cytomegalovirus status with high specificity and sensitivity. Because the 87-base-pair reads could not distinguish some IMGT-functional V segments, including TRBV6-2 and TRBV6-3, those segments were excluded. In a later genetic analysis, a missense DCLRE1C variant was associated with V-gene and J-gene trimming of TCR beta chains, and the association was replicated in an independent cohort. This cohort had only TCR beta chains sequenced, and the lack of alpha or paired-chain data limited which features could be detected. A few of the identified cytomegalovirus-associated TCR beta chains were confirmed in vitro to be specific for cytomegalovirus antigens. Because counts were too low, seventeen rarely observed V segments, including chromosome 9 orphons, were excluded from the earlier analysis of 500 to 700 of the donors. A later analysis found that TCR association rates varied across HLA loci, with DRB1 alleles showing the most associated TCRs and HLA-C alleles the fewest. According to a later genetic analysis, donors in an Asian-associated ancestry cluster had fewer N-insertions in productive TCRs than the roughly 700-donor mean. A further reported finding was that TCR beta sequences accurately predicted the HLA-A and HLA-B alleles for most subjects in the first cohort. Linkage disequilibrium might explain the correlated functional status among segregating V segments, but an unknown experimental factor could not be excluded. According to a later analysis, most CMV-associated TCR beta chains appeared to be HLA-restricted, and the HLA associations seemed to be driven largely by CMV exposure. The study listed 150 to 200 TCR beta chains as associated with cytomegalovirus. The authors suggested that the approach could potentially be generalized to other disease states and immunological phenotypes. The sequencing pipeline was judged likely to have produced a cluster of highly shared sequence variants as a technical artifact. Assigning TCR associations to individual alleles was difficult when HLA alleles, especially DR and DQ, strongly co-occurred. Because HLA typing was missing for some donors at each locus, association tests included only the typed subset.

Its CDR3 holds 14 amino acids, cysteine through phenylalanine. Of all the DNA, just the CDR3 is kept, 42 bases in frame from base 1. CDR1 and CDR2, per the germline V gene (reference sequence), are SGHKS and YYEKEE. For this chain, trimming is 4 bases at the V end and 6 bases at the J end, and the number of junction bases without a gene match is 10. Libraries were constructed by the immunoSEQ multiplex PCR assay. A mixture of 60 forward primers for TCR Vbeta segments and 13 reverse primers for TCR Jbeta segments was used in the multiplex PCR. The CDR3 region of rearranged TCR beta genes was amplified from genomic DNA with a multiplex PCR assay. On the Illumina HiSeq System, the amplified TCR beta libraries were sequenced as 87-base-pair reads. The study's processing was this. In a later analysis, around 80 million unique TCR beta chains were counted across the roughly 670 repertoires, and around 10 million of these chains were shared by at least two donors. A nearest-neighbor algorithm error-corrected the raw reads and collapsed the reads into unique sequences, merging closely related sequences to remove PCR and sequencing errors. Alignment of CDR3 sequences to IMGT reference sequences was used to assign V, D and J gene segments. For a sequence to be retained, at least a six-nucleotide match to both a V gene segment and a J gene segment was required. A rearrangement counted as productive if the CDR3 had no stop codons and remained in frame with V and J, and every other rearrangement counted as non-productive. CDR3 was defined by IMGT convention, running from the second conserved V-encoded cysteine to the conserved J-encoded phenylalanine. In an earlier analysis of 500 to 650 of the donors, sequences lacking an unambiguous match to a single V gene segment were excluded. In an earlier analysis of several hundred of the donors, V segments were called functional above 56.7% productive rearrangements and were called segregating when the between-donor standard deviation exceeded 5%. To diagnose cytomegalovirus status from the catalog of TCR beta chain sequences, a statistical classification framework was built. In a later analysis, V and J genes were assigned by comparing TCR nucleotide sequences against IMGT/GENE-DB human TR gene sequences. In a later analysis, CDR3 sequences and most-parsimonious VDJ recombination scenarios were assigned using the TCRdist pipeline. A later analysis defined each TCR beta chain by its CDR3 amino acid sequence plus V-gene family, and excluded reads lacking a unique V-gene family. In a later analysis, approximately 590 highly shared, low-generation-probability nucleotide sequences were removed to address suspected cross-contamination and a sequencing artifact. In a later analysis, a clonal expansion index was calculated for each public chain from normalized within-repertoire ranks of inferred template counts. In a later analysis, generation probabilities were computed using a VDJ recombination model fitted to out-of-frame rearrangements, and the results were checked against IGoR. In a later analysis, hypergeometric tests were used to score TCR-TCR, TCR-HLA and TCR-CMV co-occurrence, with a repertoire-size bias correction applied to TCR pairs. To estimate false discovery rates, a later analysis permuted the HLA or CMV assignments 20 times. In a later analysis, co-occurring TCRs were grouped with DBSCAN, and TCRdist sequence similarity was added when clustering was performed within HLA-allele-positive subsets. Co-occurrence clustering excluded repertoires with fewer than 30,000 or more than 120,000 public chains, plus five with anomalous nucleotide sharing. Here the immuneACCESS table is served through TCRdb, limited to in-frame sequences with V and J called. Missing clones are a known gap in these copies; in checked studies unresolved V genes cover under half, and the rest lacks a known reason. D and trimming come from the DNA, and the V and J calls and clone size come from that table. Within this sample are about 140,000 clones, with about four fifths of them counted one time only. Jointly, the top ten make up around 4.5% of the sample.

The cohort consisted of 670 or so healthy bone marrow donors. All cohort members were sampled while nominally healthy, although unrecorded immune exposures were likely present. The donor was CMV seropositive and belonged to the group of 250 to 350 seropositive cohort members. Every donor gave a peripheral blood sample, and the peripheral blood mononuclear cells from that sample were used for TCR beta sequencing. The Qiagen DNeasy Blood Extraction Kit was used to extract genomic DNA from the blood cell samples. A remark on this clone: The antigen it recognizes is unknown. Base qualities are not recorded, but no much larger clone differs from it by a single base.

The sample consisted of PBMCs. The rearranged chain carries TRBV5-5 and TRBJ2-7, with TRBD1 matching 7 junction bases. The receptor was isolated from a man aged 40-55 years in good health and CMV-seropositive. The CDR3 region reads CASSPTGTISEQYF. Here is the DNA: TGTGCCAGCAGCCCGACAGGGACGATCTCCGAGCAGTACTTC.